This T cell receptor beta chain originates from a study of cytomegalovirus exposure and HLA in healthy donors. Study results and limitations: Altogether, some 160 TCR beta chains were recorded as cytomegalovirus-associated.

CDR1 is MDHEN, CDR2 SYDVKM, per germline. CDR3 size: 17 residues. Deletions cut 6 bases from V and 5 bases from J, with 25 bases between. The method was immunoSEQ multiplex PCR; TCRdb's version includes in-frame clones alone and lacks a portion of them. The sample includes 100,000 to 150,000 clones, approximately 95% of them seen just once. As regards this clone: Its target is not known.

The sample consisted of PBMCs. This sequence joins TRBV28 and TRBJ1-1, with D perhaps TRBD1 (6 bases). This TCR was sampled from a man aged 18 to 35 in good health and CMV-seronegative. The CDR3 DNA reads as TGTGCCAGCAGAGGAAAGGTGACAGGCAAACGAGGAACTGAAGCTTTCTTT. It yields the protein CASRGKVTGKRGTEAFF.